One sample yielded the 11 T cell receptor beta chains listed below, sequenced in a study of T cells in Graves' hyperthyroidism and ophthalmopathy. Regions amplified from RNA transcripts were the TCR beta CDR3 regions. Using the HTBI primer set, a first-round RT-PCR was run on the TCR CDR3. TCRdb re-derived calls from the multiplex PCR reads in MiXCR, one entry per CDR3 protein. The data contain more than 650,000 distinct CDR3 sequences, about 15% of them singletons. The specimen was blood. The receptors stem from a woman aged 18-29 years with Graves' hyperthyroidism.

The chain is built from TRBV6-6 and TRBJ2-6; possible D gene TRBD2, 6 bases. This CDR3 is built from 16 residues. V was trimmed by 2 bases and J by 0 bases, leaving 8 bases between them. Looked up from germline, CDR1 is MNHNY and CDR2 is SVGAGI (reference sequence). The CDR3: CASSYGGNSGANVLTF. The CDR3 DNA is TGTGCCAGCAGTTACGGGGGGAACTCTGGGGCCAACGTCCTGACTTTC.

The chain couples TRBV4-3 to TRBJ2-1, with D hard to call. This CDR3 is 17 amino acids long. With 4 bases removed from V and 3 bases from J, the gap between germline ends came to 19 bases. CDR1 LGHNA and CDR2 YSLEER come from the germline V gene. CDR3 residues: CASSPKILGPVYNEQFF. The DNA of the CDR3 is TGCGCCAGCAGCCCAAAAATACTTGGGCCGGTCTACAATGAGCAGTTCTTC.

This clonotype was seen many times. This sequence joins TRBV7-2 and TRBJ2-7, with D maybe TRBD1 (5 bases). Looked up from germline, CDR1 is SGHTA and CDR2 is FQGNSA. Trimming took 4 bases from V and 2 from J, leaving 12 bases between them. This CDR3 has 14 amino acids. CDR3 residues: CASSSGHPAYEQYF. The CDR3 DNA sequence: TGTGCCAGCAGCTCCGGACACCCCGCCTACGAGCAGTACTTC.

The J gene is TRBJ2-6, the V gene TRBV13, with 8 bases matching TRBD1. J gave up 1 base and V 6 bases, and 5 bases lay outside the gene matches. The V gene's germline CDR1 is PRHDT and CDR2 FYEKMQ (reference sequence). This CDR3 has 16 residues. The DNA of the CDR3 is TGTGCCAGCAGGAGGACAGGGAGGTCTGGGGCCAACGTCCTGACTTTC. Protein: CASRRTGRSGANVLTF.

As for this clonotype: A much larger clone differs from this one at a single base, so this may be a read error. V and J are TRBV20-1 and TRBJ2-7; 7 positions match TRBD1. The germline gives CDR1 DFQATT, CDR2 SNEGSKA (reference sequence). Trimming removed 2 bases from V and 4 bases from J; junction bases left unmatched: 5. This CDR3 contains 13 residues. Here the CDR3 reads CSARRQGVYEQYF. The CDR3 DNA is TGCAGTGCTAGAAGACAGGGAGTTTACGAGCAGTACTTC.

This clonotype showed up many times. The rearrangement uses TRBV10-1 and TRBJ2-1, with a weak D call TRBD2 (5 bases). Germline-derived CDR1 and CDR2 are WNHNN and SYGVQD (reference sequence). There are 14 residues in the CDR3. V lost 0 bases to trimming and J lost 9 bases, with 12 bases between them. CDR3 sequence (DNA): TGCGCCAGCAGTGAGTCGAGAGTAGCGTCTGAGCAGTTCTTC. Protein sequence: CASSESRVASEQFF.

For the CDR3, the DNA is TGTGCCAGCAGCTTAGCAGGGGATGGGGAGCTGTTTTTT. It is translated as CASSLAGDGELFF. V is TRBV7-7 and J is TRBJ2-2, with a possible D match to TRBD1 (5 bases). The V gene lost 0 bases and the J gene lost 8 bases, with 7 bases spanning the gap. Germline V CDR1 and CDR2: SSHAT, FNYEAQ (reference sequence). The CDR3 extends over 13 amino acids.

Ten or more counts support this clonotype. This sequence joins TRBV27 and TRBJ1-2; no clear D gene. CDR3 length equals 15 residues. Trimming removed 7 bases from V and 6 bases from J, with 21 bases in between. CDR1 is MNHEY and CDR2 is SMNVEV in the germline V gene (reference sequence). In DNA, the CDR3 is TGTGCCAGCACTAGCTCCCCACAGAGGCAACATGGCTACACCTTC. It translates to CASTSSPQRQHGYTF.

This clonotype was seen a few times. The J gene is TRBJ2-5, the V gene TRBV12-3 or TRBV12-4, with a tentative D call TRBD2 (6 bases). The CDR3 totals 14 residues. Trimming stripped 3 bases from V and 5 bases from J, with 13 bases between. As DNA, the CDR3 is TGTGCCAGCAGTTTGGGCGAGAGCGGGGAGACCCAGTACTTC. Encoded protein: CASSLGESGETQYF.

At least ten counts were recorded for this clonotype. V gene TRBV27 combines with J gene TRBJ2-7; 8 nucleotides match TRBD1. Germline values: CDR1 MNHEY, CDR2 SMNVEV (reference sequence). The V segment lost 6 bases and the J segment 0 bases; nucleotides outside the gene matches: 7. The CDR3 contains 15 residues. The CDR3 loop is CASSYQGQASYEQYF. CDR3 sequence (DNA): TGTGCCAGCAGCTATCAGGGACAGGCCTCCTACGAGCAGTACTTC.

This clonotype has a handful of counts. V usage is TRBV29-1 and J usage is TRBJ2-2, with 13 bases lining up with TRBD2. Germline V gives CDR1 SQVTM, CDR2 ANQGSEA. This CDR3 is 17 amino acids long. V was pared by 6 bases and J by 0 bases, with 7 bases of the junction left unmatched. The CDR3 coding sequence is TGCAGCGTCTCCGGGACTAGCGGGATGGCGAACACCGGGGAGCTGTTTTTT. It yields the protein CSVSGTSGMANTGELFF.